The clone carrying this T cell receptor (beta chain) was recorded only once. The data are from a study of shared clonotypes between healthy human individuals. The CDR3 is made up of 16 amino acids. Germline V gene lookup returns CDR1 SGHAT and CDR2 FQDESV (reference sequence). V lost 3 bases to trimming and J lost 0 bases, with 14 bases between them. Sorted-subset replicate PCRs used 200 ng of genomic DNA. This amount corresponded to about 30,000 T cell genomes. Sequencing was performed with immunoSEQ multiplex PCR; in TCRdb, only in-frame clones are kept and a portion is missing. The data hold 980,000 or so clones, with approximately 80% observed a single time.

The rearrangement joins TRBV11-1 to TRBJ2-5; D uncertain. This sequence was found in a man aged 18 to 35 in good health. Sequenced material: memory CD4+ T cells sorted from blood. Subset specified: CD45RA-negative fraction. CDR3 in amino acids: CASSFSDGRNQETQYF. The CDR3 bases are TGTGCCAGCAGCTTTTCCGATGGTCGGAACCAAGAGACCCAGTACTTC.